The 5 T cell receptor beta chains given below trace back to one sample, sequenced in a study of shared T cell receptors in the human thymus. The assay was immunoSEQ multiplex PCR, and TCRdb's table has in-frame clones only and misses some. The sample records some 640,000 clones, about 89% being singletons. This sample was shared with a second study, whose subject was human thymus T cells.

The sample was thymocytes. These receptors all stem from a boy under three years old with a congenital heart defect.

The CDR3 nucleotides are TGTGCCAGCACCAACCCGTGGGCCGCGCAGATCTACGAGCAGTACTTC. It specifies CASTNPWAAQIYEQYF. This rearrangement joins TRBV13 to TRBJ2-7; D unresolved. This CDR3 has 16 residues. CDR1 is PRHDT and CDR2 is FYEKMQ in the germline V gene (reference sequence). V was shortened by 7 bases and J by 3 bases, with 22 bases between the two germline ends.

This chain joins TRBV2 and TRBJ2-3; 9 bases line up with TRBD1. The V and J ends lost 5 bases and 1 base, in that order; junction bases with no gene match: 4. There are 15 residues in the CDR3. Germline CDR1 reads SNHLY; CDR2 reads FYNNEI. CDR3 DNA sequence: TGTGCCAGCAGTCCTCGGGACAGGGGCACAGATACGCAGTATTTT. Protein sequence: CASSPRDRGTDTQYF.

The chain links TRBV7-9 to TRBJ2-7; TRBD2 is a possible D gene (6 bases). Trimming left V 6 bases short and J 7 bases short, with 10 bases between. The CDR3 has 11 residues. Germline CDR1 is SEHNR and CDR2 is FQNEAQ (reference sequence). CDR3 sequence reads: CASRGLGEQYF. The CDR3 DNA follows: TGTGCCAGCAGGGGACTGGGGGAGCAGTACTTC.

The J gene is TRBJ1-2, the V gene TRBV19; D is unresolved. The V gene lost 8 bases and the J gene lost 0 bases, with 7 bases spanning the gap. The CDR3 is 12 amino acids. Germline V CDR1 and CDR2: LNHDA, SQIVND (reference sequence). CDR3 protein: CASLEANYGYTF. The CDR3 region has the DNA TGTGCCAGTTTAGAGGCTAACTATGGCTACACCTTC.

The chain has TRBV7-2 and TRBJ1-1, with a possible D match to TRBD1 (6 bases). Germline CDR1 SGHTA, CDR2 FQGNSA. This CDR3 is built from 14 residues. Trimming removed 5 bases at V and 1 base at J, with 11 bases between. The CDR3 DNA follows: TGTGCCAGCAGCCCGGGACAAGAGAACACTGAAGCTTTCTTT. Encoded protein: CASSPGQENTEAFF.